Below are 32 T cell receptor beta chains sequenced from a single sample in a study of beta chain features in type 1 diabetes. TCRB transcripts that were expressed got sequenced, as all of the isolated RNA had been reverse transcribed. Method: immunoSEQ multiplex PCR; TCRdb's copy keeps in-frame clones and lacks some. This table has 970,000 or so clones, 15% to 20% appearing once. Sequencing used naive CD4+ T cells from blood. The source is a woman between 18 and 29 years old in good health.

The CDR3 sequence: CASSVEETQYF. The DNA for the CDR3 is TGTGCCAGCAGTGTCGAAGAGACCCAGTACTTC. V usage is TRBV6-5 and J usage is TRBJ2-5; D is uncertain. Deletions cut 5 bases from V and 3 bases from J, with 4 bases between. This CDR3 has 11 amino acids. CDR1 is MNHEY and CDR2 is SVGAGI in the germline V gene.

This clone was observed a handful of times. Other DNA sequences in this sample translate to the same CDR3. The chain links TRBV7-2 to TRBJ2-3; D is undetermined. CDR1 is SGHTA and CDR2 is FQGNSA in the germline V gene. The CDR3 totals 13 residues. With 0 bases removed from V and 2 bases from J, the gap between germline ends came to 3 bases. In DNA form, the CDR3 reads TGTGCCAGCAGCTTAGCGACCACAGATACGCAGTATTTT. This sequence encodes CASSLATTDTQYF.

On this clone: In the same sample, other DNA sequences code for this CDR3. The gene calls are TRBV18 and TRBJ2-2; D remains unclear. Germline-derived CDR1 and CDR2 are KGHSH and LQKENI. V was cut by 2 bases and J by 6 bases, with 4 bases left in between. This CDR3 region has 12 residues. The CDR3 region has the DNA TGTGCCAGCTCACCAAGGGCCGGGGAGCTGTTTTTT. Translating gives CASSPRAGELFF.

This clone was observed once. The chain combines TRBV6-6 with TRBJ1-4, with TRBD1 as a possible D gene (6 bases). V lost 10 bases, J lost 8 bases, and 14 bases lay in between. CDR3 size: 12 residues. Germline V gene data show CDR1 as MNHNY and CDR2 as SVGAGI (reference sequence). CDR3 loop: CATAQGREKLFF. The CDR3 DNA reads TGTGCCACCGCCCAGGGGAGGGAAAAACTGTTTTTT.

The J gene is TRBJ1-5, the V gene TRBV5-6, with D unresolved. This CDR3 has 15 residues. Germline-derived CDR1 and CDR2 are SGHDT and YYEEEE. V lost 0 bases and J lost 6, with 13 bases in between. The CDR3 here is CASSLAARGSQPQHF. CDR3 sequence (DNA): TGTGCCAGCAGCTTGGCAGCGCGGGGAAGTCAGCCCCAGCATTTT.

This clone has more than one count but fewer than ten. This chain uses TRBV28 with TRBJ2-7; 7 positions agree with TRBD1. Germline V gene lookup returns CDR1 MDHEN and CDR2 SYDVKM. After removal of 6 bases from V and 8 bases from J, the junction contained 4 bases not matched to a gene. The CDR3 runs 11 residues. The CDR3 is CASREGGKQYF. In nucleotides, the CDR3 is TGTGCCAGCAGAGAAGGGGGCAAGCAGTACTTC.

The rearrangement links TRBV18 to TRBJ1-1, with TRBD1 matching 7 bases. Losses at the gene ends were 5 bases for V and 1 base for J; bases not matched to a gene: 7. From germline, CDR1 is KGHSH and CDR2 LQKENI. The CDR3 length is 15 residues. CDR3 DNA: TGTGCCAGCTCATCCTCAGGGGGTGCGAACACTGAAGCTTTCTTT. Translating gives CASSSSGGANTEAFF. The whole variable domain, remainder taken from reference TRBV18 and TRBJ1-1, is NAGVMQNPRHLVRRRGQEARLRCSPMKGHSHVYWYRQLPEEGLKFMVYLQKENIIDESGMPKERFSAEFPKEGPSILRIQQVVRGDSAAYFCASSSSGGANTEAFFGQGTRLTVV.

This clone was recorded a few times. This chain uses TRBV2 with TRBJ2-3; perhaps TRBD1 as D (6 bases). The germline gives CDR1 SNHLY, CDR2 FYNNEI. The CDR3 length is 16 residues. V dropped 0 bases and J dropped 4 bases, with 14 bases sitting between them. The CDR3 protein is CASSEAYGRGADTQYF. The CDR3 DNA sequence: TGTGCCAGCAGTGAAGCGTATGGCAGGGGCGCAGATACGCAGTATTTT.

In DNA, the CDR3 is TGTGCCAGCAGTGAATCCCTAGCGGGAAAGTACGAGCAGTACTTC. This gives the protein CASSESLAGKYEQYF. The chain has TRBV25-1 and TRBJ2-7, with 9 bases aligning to TRBD2. V was clipped by 1 base and J by 4 bases; unmatched bases: 5. CDR3 length: 15 residues. Germline assignment: CDR1 MGHDK and CDR2 SYGVNS.

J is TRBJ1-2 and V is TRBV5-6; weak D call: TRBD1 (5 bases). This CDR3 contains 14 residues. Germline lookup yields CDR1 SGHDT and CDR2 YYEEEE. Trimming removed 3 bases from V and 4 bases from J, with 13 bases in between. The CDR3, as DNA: TGTGCCAGCAGCTCGACAGAAGGGGTCTATGGCTACACCTTC. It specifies CASSSTEGVYGYTF.

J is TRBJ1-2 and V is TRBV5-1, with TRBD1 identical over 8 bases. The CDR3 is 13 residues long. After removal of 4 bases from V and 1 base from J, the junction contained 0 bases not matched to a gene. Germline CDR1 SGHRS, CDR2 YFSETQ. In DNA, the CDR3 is TGCGCCAGCAGCGGACAGGGTAACTATGGCTACACCTTC. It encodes CASSGQGNYGYTF.

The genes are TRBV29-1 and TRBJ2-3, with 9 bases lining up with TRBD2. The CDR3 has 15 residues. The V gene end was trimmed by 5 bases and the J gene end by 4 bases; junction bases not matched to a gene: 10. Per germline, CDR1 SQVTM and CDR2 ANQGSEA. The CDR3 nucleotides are TGCAGCGTTCGCGGGAGGGCCATAACCCCAGATACGCAGTATTTT. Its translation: CSVRGRAITPDTQYF.

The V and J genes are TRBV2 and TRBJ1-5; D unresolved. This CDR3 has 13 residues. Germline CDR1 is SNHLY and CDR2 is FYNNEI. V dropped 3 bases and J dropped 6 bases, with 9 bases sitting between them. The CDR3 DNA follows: TGTGCCAGCAGTGAGGATTATAGTCAGCCCCAGCATTTT. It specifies CASSEDYSQPQHF. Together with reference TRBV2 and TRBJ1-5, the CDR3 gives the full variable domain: EPEVTQTPSHQVTQMGQEVILRCVPISNHLYFYWYRQILGQKVEFLVSFYNNEISEKSEIFDDQFSVERPDGSNFTLKIRSTKLEDSAMYFCASSEDYSQPQHFGDGTRLSIL.

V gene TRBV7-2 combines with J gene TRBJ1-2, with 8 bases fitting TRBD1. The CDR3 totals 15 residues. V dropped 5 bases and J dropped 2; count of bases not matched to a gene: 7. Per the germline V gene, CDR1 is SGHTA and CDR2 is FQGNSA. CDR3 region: CASSPAGGMNYGYTF. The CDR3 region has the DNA TGTGCCAGCAGCCCAGCAGGGGGCATGAACTATGGCTACACCTTC.

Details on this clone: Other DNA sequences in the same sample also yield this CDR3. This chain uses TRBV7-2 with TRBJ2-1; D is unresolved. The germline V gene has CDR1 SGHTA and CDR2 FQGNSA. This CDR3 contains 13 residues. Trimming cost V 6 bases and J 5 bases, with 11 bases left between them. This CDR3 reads CASSLERNNEQFF. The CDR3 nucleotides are TGTGCCAGCAGTCTAGAACGTAACAATGAGCAGTTCTTC.

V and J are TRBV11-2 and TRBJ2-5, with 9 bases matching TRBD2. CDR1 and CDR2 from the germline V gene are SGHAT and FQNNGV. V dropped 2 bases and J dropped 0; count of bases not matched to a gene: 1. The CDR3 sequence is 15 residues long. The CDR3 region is CASSLTSGYQETQYF. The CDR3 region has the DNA TGTGCCAGCAGCTTAACTAGCGGGTACCAAGAGACCCAGTACTTC.

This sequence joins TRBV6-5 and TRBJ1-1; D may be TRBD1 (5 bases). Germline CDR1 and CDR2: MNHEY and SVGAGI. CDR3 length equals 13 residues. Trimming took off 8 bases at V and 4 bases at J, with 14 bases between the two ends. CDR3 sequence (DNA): TGTGCCAGCCAAGGGGCGATGGGCACTGAAGCTTTCTTT. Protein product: CASQGAMGTEAFF.

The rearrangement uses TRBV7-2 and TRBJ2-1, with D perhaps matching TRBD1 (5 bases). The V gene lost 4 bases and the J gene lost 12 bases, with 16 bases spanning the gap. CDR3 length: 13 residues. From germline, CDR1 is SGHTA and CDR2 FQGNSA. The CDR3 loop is CASSSQGIGAQFF. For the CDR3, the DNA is TGTGCCAGCAGCTCTCAGGGTATCGGTGCGCAGTTCTTC.

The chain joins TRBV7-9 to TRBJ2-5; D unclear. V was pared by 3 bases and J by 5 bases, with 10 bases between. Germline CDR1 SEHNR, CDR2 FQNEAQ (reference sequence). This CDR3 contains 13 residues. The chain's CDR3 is CASSFSGDETQYF. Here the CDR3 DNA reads TGTGCCAGCAGCTTCTCAGGAGATGAGACCCAGTACTTC.

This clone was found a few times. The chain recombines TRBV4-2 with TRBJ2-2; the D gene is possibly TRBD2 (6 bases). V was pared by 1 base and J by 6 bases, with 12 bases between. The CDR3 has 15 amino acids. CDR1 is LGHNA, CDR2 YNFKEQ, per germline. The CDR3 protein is CASSQVRDFAGELFF. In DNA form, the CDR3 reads TGTGCCAGCAGCCAAGTCAGGGACTTCGCCGGGGAGCTGTTTTTT.

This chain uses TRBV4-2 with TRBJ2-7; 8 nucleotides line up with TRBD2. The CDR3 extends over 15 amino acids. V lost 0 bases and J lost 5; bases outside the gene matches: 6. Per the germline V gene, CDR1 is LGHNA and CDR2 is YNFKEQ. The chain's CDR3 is CASSQEWREVDEQYF. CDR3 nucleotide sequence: TGTGCCAGCAGCCAAGAGTGGCGGGAGGTCGACGAGCAGTACTTC.

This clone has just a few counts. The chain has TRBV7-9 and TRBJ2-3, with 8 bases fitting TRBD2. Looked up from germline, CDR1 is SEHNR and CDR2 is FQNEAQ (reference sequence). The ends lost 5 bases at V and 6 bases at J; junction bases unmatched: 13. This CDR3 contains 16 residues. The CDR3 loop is CASSAGLVFVSDTQYF. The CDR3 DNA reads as TGTGCCAGCAGCGCGGGACTAGTTTTTGTCTCGGATACGCAGTATTTT.

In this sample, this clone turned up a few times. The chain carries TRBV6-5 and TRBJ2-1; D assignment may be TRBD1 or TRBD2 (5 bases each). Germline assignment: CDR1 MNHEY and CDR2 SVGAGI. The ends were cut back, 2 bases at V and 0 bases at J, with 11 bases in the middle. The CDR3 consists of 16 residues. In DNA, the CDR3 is TGTGCCAGCAGTTACGGGGACGCGAACTCCTACAATGAGCAGTTCTTC. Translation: CASSYGDANSYNEQFF.

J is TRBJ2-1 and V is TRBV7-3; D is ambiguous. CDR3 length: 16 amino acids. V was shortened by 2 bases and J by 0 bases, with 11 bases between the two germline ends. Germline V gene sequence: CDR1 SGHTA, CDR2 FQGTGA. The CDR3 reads CASSLVGPSSYNEQFF. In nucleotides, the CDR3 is TGTGCCAGCAGCTTAGTCGGCCCCAGCTCCTACAATGAGCAGTTCTTC.

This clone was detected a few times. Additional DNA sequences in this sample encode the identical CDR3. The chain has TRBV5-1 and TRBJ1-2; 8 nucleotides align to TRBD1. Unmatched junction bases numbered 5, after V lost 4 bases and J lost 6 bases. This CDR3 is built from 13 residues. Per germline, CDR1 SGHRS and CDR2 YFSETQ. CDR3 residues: CASSLDRVDGYTF. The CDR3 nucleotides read TGCGCCAGCAGCCTGGACAGGGTGGATGGCTACACCTTC.

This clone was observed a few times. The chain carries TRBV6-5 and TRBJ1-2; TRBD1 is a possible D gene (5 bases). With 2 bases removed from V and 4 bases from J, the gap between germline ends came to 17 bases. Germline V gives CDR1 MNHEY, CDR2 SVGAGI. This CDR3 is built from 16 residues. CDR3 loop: CASSYDRFSSVYGYTF. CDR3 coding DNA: TGTGCCAGCAGTTACGACAGATTTTCGTCGGTCTATGGCTACACCTTC.

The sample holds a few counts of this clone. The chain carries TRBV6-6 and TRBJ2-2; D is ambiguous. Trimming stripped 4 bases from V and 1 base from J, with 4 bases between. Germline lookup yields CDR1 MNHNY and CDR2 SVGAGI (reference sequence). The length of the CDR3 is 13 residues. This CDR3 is CASSSRNTGELFF. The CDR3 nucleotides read TGTGCCAGCAGTTCGAGGAACACCGGGGAGCTGTTTTTT.

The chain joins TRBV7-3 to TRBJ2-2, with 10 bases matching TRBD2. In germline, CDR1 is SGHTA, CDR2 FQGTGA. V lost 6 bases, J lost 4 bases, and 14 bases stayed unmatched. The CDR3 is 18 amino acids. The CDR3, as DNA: TGTGCCAGCAGACCCAGCTCCTCGCCTAGCGGGAGCACCGGGGAGCTGTTTTTT. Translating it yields CASRPSSSPSGSTGELFF.

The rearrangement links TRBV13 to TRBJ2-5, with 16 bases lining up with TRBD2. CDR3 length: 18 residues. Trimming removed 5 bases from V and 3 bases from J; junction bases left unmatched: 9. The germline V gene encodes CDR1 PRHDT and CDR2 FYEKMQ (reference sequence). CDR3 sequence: CASSRGLAGGPGKETQYF. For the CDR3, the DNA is TGTGCCAGCAGCCGGGGACTAGCGGGAGGGCCGGGCAAAGAGACCCAGTACTTC.

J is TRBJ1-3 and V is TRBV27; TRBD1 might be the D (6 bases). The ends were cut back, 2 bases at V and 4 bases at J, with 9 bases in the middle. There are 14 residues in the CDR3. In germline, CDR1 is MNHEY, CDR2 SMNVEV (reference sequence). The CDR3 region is CASSLRGIGNTIYF. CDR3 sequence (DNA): TGTGCCAGCAGTTTAAGGGGGATCGGAAACACCATATATTTT.

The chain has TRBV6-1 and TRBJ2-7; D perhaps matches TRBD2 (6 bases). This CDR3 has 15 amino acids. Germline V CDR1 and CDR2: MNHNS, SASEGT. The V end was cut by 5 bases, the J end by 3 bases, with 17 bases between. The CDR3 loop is CASSPPPRELYEQYF. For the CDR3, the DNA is TGTGCCAGCAGTCCTCCCCCCCGGGAGCTCTACGAGCAGTACTTC.

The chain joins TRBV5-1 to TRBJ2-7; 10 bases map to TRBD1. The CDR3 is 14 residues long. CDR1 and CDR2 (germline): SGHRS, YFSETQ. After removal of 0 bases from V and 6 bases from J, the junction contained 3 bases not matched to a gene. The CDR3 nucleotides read TGCGCCAGCAGCTTGGAGGGGACAGGGGCCGAGCAGTACTTC. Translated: CASSLEGTGAEQYF.